This record concerns one T cell receptor (beta chain) sequence. Measured with immunoSEQ multiplex PCR; TCRdb has only the in-frame clones, and not every one. The table has fewer than 70,000 clones, around 94% seen once. The CDR3 contains 14 residues. Per germline, CDR1 SGHDT and CDR2 YYEEEE. V was shortened by 0 bases and J by 4 bases, with 8 bases between the two germline ends. This sample is part of a study of control samples from healthy donors and cancer patients. The chain couples TRBV5-6 to TRBJ1-3, with D possibly TRBD1 on 5 matching bases. Material: blood. The origin of this receptor is a man aged 30-40 years in good health. Here the CDR3 DNA reads TGTGCCAGCAGCTTGGCCAGGGTCGGAAACACCATATATTTT. Translated, it gives CASSLARVGNTIYF. Together with reference TRBV5-6 and TRBJ1-3, the CDR3 gives the full variable domain: DAGVTQSPTHLIKTRGQQVTLRCSPKSGHDTVSWYQQALGQGPQFIFQYYEEEERQRGNFPDRFSGHQFPNYSSELNVNALLLGDSALYLCASSLARVGNTIYFGEGSWLTVV.